The source of this T cell receptor (beta chain) is a study of neurological immune-mediated disorders. After removal of 0 bases from V and 0 bases from J, the junction contained 9 bases not matched to a gene. Per the germline V gene, CDR1 is MGHRA and CDR2 is YSYEKL. The CDR3 is made up of 20 amino acids. 5'RACE employing 10-nucleotide random UMIs yielded the cDNA. From the 5' RACE reads, TCRdb called clonotypes with MiXCR, one entry per CDR3 protein. The repertoire has more than 13,000 distinct CDR3 sequences, 10% of them found once; the top ten carry around a quarter. This clonotype showed up many times.

The rearrangement uses TRBV4-1 and TRBJ2-3, with 13 bases matching TRBD2. The specimen was PBMCs. This sequence was found in a woman aged 40 to 50 in good health. The CDR3 sequence is CASSQDEGLAGSSSTDTQYF. As DNA, the CDR3 is TGCGCCAGCAGCCAAGATGAGGGACTAGCGGGGTCATCTAGCACAGATACGCAGTATTTT.